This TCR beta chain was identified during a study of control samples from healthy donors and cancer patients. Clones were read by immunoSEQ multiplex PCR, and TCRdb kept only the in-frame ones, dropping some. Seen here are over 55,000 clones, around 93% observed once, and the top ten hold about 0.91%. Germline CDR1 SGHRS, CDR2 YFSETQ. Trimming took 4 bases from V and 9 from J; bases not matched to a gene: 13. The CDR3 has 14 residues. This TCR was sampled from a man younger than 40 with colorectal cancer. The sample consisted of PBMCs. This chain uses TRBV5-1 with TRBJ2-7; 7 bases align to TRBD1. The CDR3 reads CASSQTGNEGGQYF. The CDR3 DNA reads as TGCGCCAGCAGCCAGACAGGGAATGAAGGCGGGCAGTACTTC.